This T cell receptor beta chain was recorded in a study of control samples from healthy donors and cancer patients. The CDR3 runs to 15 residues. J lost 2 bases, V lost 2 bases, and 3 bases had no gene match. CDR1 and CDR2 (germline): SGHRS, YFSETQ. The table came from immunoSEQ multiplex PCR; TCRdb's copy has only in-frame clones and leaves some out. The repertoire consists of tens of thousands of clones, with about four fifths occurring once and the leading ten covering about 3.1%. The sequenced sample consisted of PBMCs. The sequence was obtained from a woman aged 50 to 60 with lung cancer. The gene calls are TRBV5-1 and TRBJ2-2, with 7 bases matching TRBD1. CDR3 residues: CASSFAGGNTGELFF. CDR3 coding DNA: TGCGCCAGCAGCTTCGCAGGGGGAAACACCGGGGAGCTGTTTTTT.